This TCR beta chain was obtained from a study of CD8+ T cells in alopecia areata. Whole-study findings and limits: Clonality was higher in lesional than normal scalp, especially in alopecia totalis/universalis.

The germline V gene encodes CDR1 SGHVS and CDR2 FQNEAQ. J gave up 7 bases and V 2 bases, and 13 bases lay outside the gene matches. This CDR3 is built from 17 residues. This clone was seen more than once but under ten times. Its antigen is not known. cDNA prepared by RNA extraction and subsequent reverse transcription served as the template for sequencing. The protocol was immunoSEQ multiplex PCR, while the TCRdb copy is restricted to in-frame clones and leaves out a portion. The repertoire holds around 190,000 clones, 45% to 70% seen once, with nearly 5% in the top ten. The gene calls are TRBV7-8 and TRBJ2-1, with TRBD2 matching over 8 bases. The sequence came from a human donor in good health. Sequencing was done on a sample of CD8+ T cells sorted from blood. CDR3 protein: CASSLNQGLGNGNEQFF. The CDR3 DNA is TGTGCCAGCAGCTTAAATCAGGGACTAGGGAATGGGAATGAGCAGTTCTTC.